Listed here are 17 T cell receptor beta chains from one sample, sequenced in a study of cytomegalovirus exposure and HLA in healthy donors. 13 Jbeta primers and 60 Vbeta primers were used for the PCR. Here immunoSEQ multiplex PCR was the method, and the copy in TCRdb shows in-frame clones only, minus some. The sample lists roughly 100,000 clones, 60% to 85% occurring once. Specimen: PBMCs. These receptors were taken from a man aged 35 to 55 in good health and CMV-seronegative.

The chain has TRBV6-5 and TRBJ1-1, with TRBD1 matching 10 bases. Per the germline V gene, CDR1 is MNHEY and CDR2 is SVGAGI. CDR3 length: 14 residues. Trimming at V came to 11 bases and at J to 9 bases, leaving 15 bases not matched to a gene. The CDR3 DNA sequence: TGTGCCGCCTCAAAGGAGACAGGGGGCGAGAAAGCTTTCTTT. It specifies CAASKETGGEKAFF.

This clone has a count of ten or more. The chain couples TRBV6-4 to TRBJ2-1; 11 bases line up with TRBD1. Germline CDR1 is MRHNA and CDR2 is SNTAGT. With 3 bases clipped from V and 8 bases from J, the junction kept 9 bases outside the gene matches. The CDR3 extends over 16 amino acids. In DNA form, the CDR3 reads TGTGCCAGCAGTGAGGAGATAGGGACAGGGGGGCATGAGCAGTTCTTC. This encodes CASSEEIGTGGHEQFF.

This chain connects TRBV10-2 to TRBJ2-7, with D tentatively TRBD1 (6 bases). The V gene's germline CDR1 is WSHSY and CDR2 SAAADI. V was shortened by 6 bases and J by 3 bases, with 12 bases between the two germline ends. CDR3 length equals 13 residues. CDR3 sequence: CASRKQGLYEQYF. CDR3 DNA: TGCGCCAGCAGGAAACAGGGTCTCTACGAGCAGTACTTC.

The rearrangement joins TRBV4-1 to TRBJ2-5; 8 bases map to TRBD2. The V gene end was trimmed by 4 bases and the J gene end by 4 bases; junction bases not matched to a gene: 11. Looked up from germline, CDR1 is MGHRA and CDR2 is YSYEKL. This CDR3 is 16 amino acids long. CDR3 protein: CASSPGDGRATETQYF. The CDR3 DNA is TGCGCCAGCAGCCCCGGGGACGGGAGGGCCACAGAGACCCAGTACTTC.

This chain uses TRBV14 with TRBJ2-7, with 8 bases that match TRBD1. The germline V gene has CDR1 SGHDN and CDR2 FVKESK. This CDR3 comprises 14 residues. The V segment lost 0 bases and the J segment 5 bases; nucleotides outside the gene matches: 3. In DNA form, the CDR3 reads TGTGCCAGCAGCCAAGAAGGACAGGGTGACGAGCAGTACTTC. Translated, it gives CASSQEGQGDEQYF.

This clone has a handful of counts. V and J are TRBV6-4 and TRBJ2-1; tentatively, D is TRBD1 (6 bases). V was cut by 2 bases and J by 6 bases, with 11 bases left in between. This CDR3 contains 14 residues. Germline CDR1 and CDR2: MRHNA and SNTAGT. The CDR3 here is CASSDGNRVNEQFF. The CDR3 nucleotides read TGTGCCAGCAGTGACGGGAACAGGGTCAATGAGCAGTTCTTC.

CDR3 sequence: CASSSGRRGETQYF. CDR3 bases: TGCGCCAGCAGTAGCGGGAGACGCGGGGAGACCCAGTACTTC. The J gene is TRBJ2-5, the V gene TRBV10-1, with 8 positions matching TRBD2. The CDR3 has 14 amino acids. Per germline, CDR1 WNHNN and CDR2 SYGVQD (reference sequence). J lost 5 bases, V lost 5 bases, and 7 bases had no gene match.

The V call is TRBV19, the J call TRBJ2-7; perhaps TRBD2 as D (5 bases). The CDR3 is 15 amino acids. Germline V CDR1 and CDR2: LNHDA, SQIVND (reference sequence). Trimming cost V 6 bases and J 2 bases, with 17 bases left between them. For the CDR3, the DNA is TGTGCCAGTAGCCGAGAGGGCAGAGCACCCTACGAGCAGTACTTC. Amino acids: CASSREGRAPYEQYF.

This rearrangement joins TRBV5-6 to TRBJ2-3; 8 bases match TRBD2. Germline V lookup: CDR1 SGHDT, CDR2 YYEEEE. V trimming: 4 bases; J trimming: 3 bases; junction bases outside the gene matches: 7. The CDR3 contains 15 residues. This chain's CDR3 is CASSVRGGGTDTQYF. The CDR3 nucleotides are TGTGCCAGCAGCGTGAGGGGCGGGGGGACAGATACGCAGTATTTT.

The rearrangement uses TRBV10-3 and TRBJ2-7; the match to TRBD1 covers 8 bases. J lost 0 bases, V lost 10 bases, and 8 bases had no gene match. This CDR3 is built from 14 residues. Per the germline V gene, CDR1 is ENHRY and CDR2 is SYGVKD. In DNA form, the CDR3 reads TGTGCCACGGACAGGGATGTGGACTCCTACGAGCAGTACTTC. It is translated as CATDRDVDSYEQYF.

The chain couples TRBV5-1 to TRBJ1-1; D not certain. Per the germline V gene, CDR1 is SGHRS and CDR2 is YFSETQ. The CDR3 has 15 amino acids. V lost 0 bases and J 4 bases, leaving 13 bases between the germline ends. The CDR3 DNA sequence: TGCGCCAGCAGCTTGGAGGGAGAAGGTGTCACTGAAGCTTTCTTT. Protein product: CASSLEGEGVTEAFF. Variable domain in full (rest from reference TRBV5-1 and TRBJ1-1): KAGVTQTPRYLIKTRGQQVTLSCSPISGHRSVSWYQQTPGQGLQFLFEYFSETQRNKGNFPGRFSGRQFSNSRSEMNVSTLELGDSALYLCASSLEGEGVTEAFFGQGTRLTVV.

This sequence joins TRBV19 and TRBJ2-7; possible D gene TRBD1, 6 bases. Trimming left V 5 bases short and J 2 bases short, with 13 bases between. This CDR3 spans 14 amino acids. The germline CDR1 and CDR2 sequences are LNHDA and SQIVND (reference sequence). The CDR3 protein is CASSGGSGAYEQYF. Written as DNA, the CDR3 is TGTGCCAGTAGTGGCGGATCAGGGGCCTACGAGCAGTACTTC.

The gene calls are TRBV5-1 and TRBJ2-7; 10 bases align to TRBD1. V lost 6 bases, J lost 3 bases, and 6 bases stayed unmatched. The CDR3 has 14 residues. The germline CDR1 and CDR2 sequences are SGHRS and YFSETQ. The CDR3 DNA reads TGCGCCAGCAATCCGGGACAGGGGAACTACGAGCAGTACTTC. Its protein product is CASNPGQGNYEQYF.

This sequence joins TRBV7-2 and TRBJ2-7, with D possibly matching TRBD2 (5 bases). The CDR3 sequence is 14 residues long. The V gene lost 2 bases and the J gene lost 7 bases, with 15 bases spanning the gap. Germline V gives CDR1 SGHTA, CDR2 FQGNSA. This CDR3 is CASSLWTGLDEQYF. For the CDR3, the DNA is TGTGCCAGCAGCTTATGGACGGGGTTAGATGAGCAGTACTTC.

This clone appeared once. The CDR3: CASSVGQSGLGGTQYF. In DNA, the CDR3 is TGTGCCAGCAGCGTAGGGCAGAGCGGGCTCGGGGGGACCCAGTACTTC. V and J are TRBV9 and TRBJ2-5, with D possibly being TRBD2 (6 bases). CDR3 length: 16 amino acids. Germline CDR1 is SGDLS and CDR2 is YYNGEE. V shed 0 bases and J shed 7 bases, with 19 bases lying between them.

The CDR3 sequence is CASSLPRGVHNEQFF. CDR3 sequence (DNA): TGTGCCAGCAGCTTACCCCGGGGGGTTCACAATGAGCAGTTCTTC. The chain links TRBV7-2 to TRBJ2-1; 7 nucleotides match TRBD2. After removal of 2 bases from V and 5 bases from J, the junction contained 6 bases not matched to a gene. CDR1 and CDR2 (germline): SGHTA, FQGNSA. This CDR3 is 15 amino acids long.

The chain joins TRBV6-5 to TRBJ2-7; no definite D call. The CDR3 runs to 14 residues. The germline V gene encodes CDR1 MNHEY and CDR2 SVGAGI. Trimming stripped 7 bases from V and 0 bases from J, with 13 bases between. The CDR3 loop reads CASNKGGPSYEQYF. The CDR3, as DNA: TGTGCCAGCAACAAAGGCGGTCCCTCCTACGAGCAGTACTTC.